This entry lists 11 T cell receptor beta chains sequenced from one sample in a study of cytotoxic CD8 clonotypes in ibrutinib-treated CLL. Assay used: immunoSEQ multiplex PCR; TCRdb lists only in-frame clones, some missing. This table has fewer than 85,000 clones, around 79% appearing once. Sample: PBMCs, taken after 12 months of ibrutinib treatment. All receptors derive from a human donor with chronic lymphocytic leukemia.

CDR3 in amino acids: CASSPRQGASTDTQYF. For the CDR3, the DNA is TGTGCCAGCAGTCCCAGACAGGGGGCGAGCACAGATACGCAGTATTTT. The genes are TRBV28 and TRBJ2-3; 10 bases align to TRBD1. This CDR3 comprises 16 residues. Losses at the gene ends were 5 bases for V and 0 bases for J; bases not matched to a gene: 5. Germline V lookup: CDR1 MDHEN, CDR2 SYDVKM.

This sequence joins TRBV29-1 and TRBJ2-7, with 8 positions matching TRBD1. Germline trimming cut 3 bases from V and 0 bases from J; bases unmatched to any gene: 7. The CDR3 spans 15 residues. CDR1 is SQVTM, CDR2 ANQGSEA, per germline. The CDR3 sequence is CSVDAPQGASYEQYF. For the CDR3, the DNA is TGCAGCGTTGATGCCCCCCAGGGGGCCTCCTACGAGCAGTACTTC.

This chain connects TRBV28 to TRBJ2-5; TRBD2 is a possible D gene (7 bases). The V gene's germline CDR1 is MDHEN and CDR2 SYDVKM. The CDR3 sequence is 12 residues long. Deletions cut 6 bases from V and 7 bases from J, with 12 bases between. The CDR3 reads CASSQRGGTQYF. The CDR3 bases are TGTGCCAGCAGCCAGAGGGGGGGGACCCAGTACTTC.

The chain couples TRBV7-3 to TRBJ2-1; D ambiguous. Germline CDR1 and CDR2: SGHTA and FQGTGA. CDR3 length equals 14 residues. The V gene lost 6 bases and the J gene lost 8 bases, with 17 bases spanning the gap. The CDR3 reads CASRVRPVEDEQFF. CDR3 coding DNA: TGTGCCAGCAGGGTTAGGCCGGTCGAGGATGAGCAGTTCTTC. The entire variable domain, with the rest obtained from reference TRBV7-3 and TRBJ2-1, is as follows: GAGVSQTPSNKVTEKGKYVELRCDPISGHTALYWYRQSLGQGPEFLIYFQGTGAADDSGLPNDRFFAVRPEGSVSTLKIQRTERGDSAVYLCASRVRPVEDEQFFGPGTRLTVL.

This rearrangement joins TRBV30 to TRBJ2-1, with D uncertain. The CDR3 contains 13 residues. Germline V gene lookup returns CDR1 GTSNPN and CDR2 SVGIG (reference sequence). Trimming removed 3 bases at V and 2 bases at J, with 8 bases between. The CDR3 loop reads CAWSPMAYNEQFF. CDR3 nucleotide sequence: TGTGCCTGGAGCCCTATGGCCTACAATGAGCAGTTCTTC.

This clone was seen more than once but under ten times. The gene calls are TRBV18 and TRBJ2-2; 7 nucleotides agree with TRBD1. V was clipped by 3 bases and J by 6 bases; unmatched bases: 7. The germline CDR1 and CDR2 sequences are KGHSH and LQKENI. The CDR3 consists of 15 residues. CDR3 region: CASSPTGQTAGELFF. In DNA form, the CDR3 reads TGTGCCAGCTCACCGACAGGGCAGACCGCCGGGGAGCTGTTTTTT.

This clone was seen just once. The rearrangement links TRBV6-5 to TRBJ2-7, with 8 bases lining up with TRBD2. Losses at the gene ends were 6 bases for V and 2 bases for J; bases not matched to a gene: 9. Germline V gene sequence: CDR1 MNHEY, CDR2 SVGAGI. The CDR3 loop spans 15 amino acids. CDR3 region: CASSRLREDTYEQYF. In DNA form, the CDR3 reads TGTGCCAGCAGCCGCTTGCGGGAGGACACCTACGAGCAGTACTTC.

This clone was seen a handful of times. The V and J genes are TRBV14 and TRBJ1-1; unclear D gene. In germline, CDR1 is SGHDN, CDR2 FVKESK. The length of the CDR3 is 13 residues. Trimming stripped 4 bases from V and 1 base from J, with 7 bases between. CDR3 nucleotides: TGTGCCAGCAGCCCGAGAGGGAACACTGAAGCTTTCTTT. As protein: CASSPRGNTEAFF.

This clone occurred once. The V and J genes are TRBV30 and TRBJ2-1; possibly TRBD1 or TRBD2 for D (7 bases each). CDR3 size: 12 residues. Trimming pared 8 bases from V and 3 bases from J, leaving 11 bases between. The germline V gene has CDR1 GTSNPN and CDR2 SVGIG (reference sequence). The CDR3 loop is CARGDSYNEQFF. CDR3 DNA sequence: TGTGCCCGGGGGGACAGCTACAATGAGCAGTTCTTC.

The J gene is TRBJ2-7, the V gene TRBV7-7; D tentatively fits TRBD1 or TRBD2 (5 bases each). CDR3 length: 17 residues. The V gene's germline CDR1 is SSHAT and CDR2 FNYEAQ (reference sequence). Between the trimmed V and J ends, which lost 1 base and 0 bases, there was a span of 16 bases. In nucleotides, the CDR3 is TGTGCCAGCAGCTTAGTTTCGGGACCCCAAAACTCCTACGAGCAGTACTTC. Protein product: CASSLVSGPQNSYEQYF.

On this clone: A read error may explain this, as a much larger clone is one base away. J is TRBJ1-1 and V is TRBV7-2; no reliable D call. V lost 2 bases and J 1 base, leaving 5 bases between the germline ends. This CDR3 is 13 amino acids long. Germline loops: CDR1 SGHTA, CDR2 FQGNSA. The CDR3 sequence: CASSLQKNTEAFF. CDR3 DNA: TGTGCCAGCAGCTTACAAAAGAACACTGAAGCTTTCTTT.